Below are 18 T cell receptor beta chains sequenced from a single sample in a study of blood T cell dynamics during melanoma immunotherapy. Some clones are missing from TCRdb's copy, which holds only in-frame ones; the method was immunoSEQ multiplex PCR. Of about 12,000 clones listed, approximately 88% are singletons. Time point given: week 3, after first cycle of checkpoint inhibitor. Sequencing used blood, obtained from a patient treated with checkpoint blockade. The receptor set was obtained from a human donor with melanoma.

The chain couples TRBV4-1 to TRBJ2-1; TRBD2 aligns across 7 bases. From germline, CDR1 is MGHRA and CDR2 YSYEKL. This CDR3 region has 14 residues. J lost 7 bases, V lost 1 base, and 4 bases had no gene match. CDR3 sequence reads: CASSQAAGVNEQFF. CDR3 in DNA: TGCGCCAGCAGCCAAGCCGCGGGGGTGAATGAGCAGTTCTTC.

The chain joins TRBV7-8 to TRBJ1-2; TRBD1 aligns across 8 bases. CDR3 length: 15 amino acids. Germline loops: CDR1 SGHVS, CDR2 FQNEAQ. Trimming cost V 5 bases and J 7 bases; bases outside gene matches: 12. The CDR3 DNA reads as TGTGCCAGCAGCGTTGACCGGGACAGGAGTGTTGGCTACACCTTC. Translating gives CASSVDRDRSVGYTF.

The J gene is TRBJ2-7, the V gene TRBV29-1; 12 positions match TRBD2. V shed 7 bases, J shed 6 bases, and the junction held 16 bases outside the gene matches. Germline CDR1 reads SQVTM; CDR2 reads ANQGSEA. CDR3 length: 16 residues. CDR3: CSATYGLAGTTGEQYF. CDR3 DNA: TGCAGCGCTACTTATGGACTAGCGGGAACGACTGGCGAGCAGTACTTC.

V usage is TRBV5-6 and J usage is TRBJ1-1; D is unclear. Between the trimmed V and J ends, which lost 0 bases and 0 bases, there was a span of 3 bases. The germline gives CDR1 SGHDT, CDR2 YYEEEE. This CDR3 is 13 amino acids long. The CDR3 protein is CASSLEVNTEAFF. As DNA, the CDR3 is TGTGCCAGCAGCTTGGAGGTGAACACTGAAGCTTTCTTT.

V usage is TRBV20-1 and J usage is TRBJ1-2; TRBD1 might be the D (5 bases). Germline CDR1 and CDR2: DFQATT and SNEGSKA (reference sequence). This CDR3 has 11 amino acids. Trimming left V 3 bases short and J 13 bases short, with 15 bases between. CDR3 region: CSARDKGSGTF. DNA of the CDR3: TGCAGTGCTAGGGATAAGGGGAGTGGCACCTTC.

The chain carries TRBV28 and TRBJ2-7; D may be TRBD1 or TRBD2 (6 bases each). This CDR3 is built from 15 residues. V shed 2 bases and J shed 4 bases, with 15 bases lying between them. Per germline, CDR1 MDHEN and CDR2 SYDVKM. The CDR3 nucleotides are TGTGCCAGCAGTTTAACTTTGCAGGGGAGGTACGAGCAGTACTTC. It encodes CASSLTLQGRYEQYF.

The CDR3 DNA reads TGCGCCAGCAGCCAAGATCTCCCTCGTCCCCTCCACTTT. Its protein product is CASSQDLPRPLHF. The chain uses TRBV4-1 and TRBJ1-6; D remains ambiguous. From germline, CDR1 is MGHRA and CDR2 YSYEKL. V was trimmed by 0 bases and J by 13 bases, leaving 10 bases between them. The length of the CDR3 is 13 residues.

The chain combines TRBV5-1 with TRBJ1-1, with 9 bases fitting TRBD1. This CDR3 has 14 amino acids. Germline V gene data show CDR1 as SGHRS and CDR2 as YFSETQ. The V segment lost 0 bases and the J segment 3 bases; nucleotides outside the gene matches: 0. CDR3 in amino acids: CASSLGTGDTEAFF. The CDR3 DNA follows: TGCGCCAGCAGCTTGGGGACAGGGGACACTGAAGCTTTCTTT.

The rearrangement uses TRBV4-2 and TRBJ2-2, with D uncertain. V lost 1 base and J 10 bases, leaving 19 bases between the germline ends. There are 16 residues in the CDR3. From germline, CDR1 is LGHNA and CDR2 YNFKEQ. As DNA, the CDR3 is TGTGCCAGCAGCCAAGCGGGCGTATTTACTACCATGGAGCTGTTTTTT. Encoded protein: CASSQAGVFTTMELFF.

The chain couples TRBV6-1 to TRBJ2-1; TRBD2 matches 10 bases. V gave up 2 bases and J gave up 9 bases; unmatched junction bases: 10. The CDR3 runs to 16 residues. Germline V gives CDR1 MNHNS, CDR2 SASEGT. The CDR3 loop is CASSEHKRGGLGEQFF. The DNA for the CDR3 is TGTGCCAGCAGTGAACACAAGCGGGGGGGACTCGGTGAGCAGTTCTTC.

The chain carries TRBV5-1 and TRBJ1-1, with 7 bases that match TRBD1. Germline-derived CDR1 and CDR2 are SGHRS and YFSETQ. The CDR3 is made up of 16 amino acids. Losses at the gene ends were 4 bases for V and 3 bases for J; bases not matched to a gene: 12. CDR3: CASSLRSTGLDTEAFF. The CDR3, as DNA: TGCGCCAGCAGCCTAAGGTCGACAGGGCTGGACACTGAAGCTTTCTTT. The whole variable domain, remainder taken from reference TRBV5-1 and TRBJ1-1, is KAGVTQTPRYLIKTRGQQVTLSCSPISGHRSVSWYQQTPGQGLQFLFEYFSETQRNKGNFPGRFSGRQFSNSRSEMNVSTLELGDSALYLCASSLRSTGLDTEAFFGQGTRLTVV.

The gene calls are TRBV6-4 and TRBJ1-2; 10 bases are a match to TRBD1. Germline V gene sequence: CDR1 MRHNA, CDR2 SNTAGT. The CDR3 runs 16 residues. The V gene end was trimmed by 0 bases and the J gene end by 3 bases; junction bases not matched to a gene: 4. The CDR3 nucleotides read TGTGCCAGCAGTGACTCAGGACAGGGGGATCACTATGGCTACACCTTC. It specifies CASSDSGQGDHYGYTF.

The CDR3: CASSPSGSGSYEQYF. The CDR3 nucleotides are TGTGCCAGCAGCCCTTCGGGTAGCGGGAGCTACGAGCAGTACTTC. J is TRBJ2-7 and V is TRBV28; 9 bases match TRBD2. Germline CDR1 is MDHEN and CDR2 is SYDVKM. This CDR3 comprises 15 residues. V dropped 6 bases and J dropped 3; count of bases not matched to a gene: 9.

The V gene is TRBV28, the J gene TRBJ2-2, with 7 nucleotides matching TRBD2. CDR1 and CDR2 from the germline V gene are MDHEN and SYDVKM. Trimming took 5 bases from V and 4 from J; bases not matched to a gene: 10. CDR3 size: 16 residues. CDR3 in amino acids: CASSMGGSRGTGELFF. The CDR3 DNA is TGTGCCAGCAGTATGGGGGGGAGTCGGGGCACCGGGGAGCTGTTTTTT.

The chain employs TRBV27 and TRBJ2-5; 7 positions agree with TRBD1. The J call is doubtful: the DNA matches TRBJ2-7 better. Germline V gene data show CDR1 as MNHEY and CDR2 as SMNVEV (reference sequence). The CDR3 contains 15 residues. CDR3 sequence (DNA): TGTGCCAGCAGTTTCCGGACAGGTCTTTCCTACGAGCAGTACTTC. Amino acids: CASSFRTGLSYEQYF.

This clone was observed once. The chain recombines TRBV10-3 with TRBJ2-2; D remains ambiguous. The ends were cut back, 8 bases at V and 4 bases at J, with 14 bases in the middle. CDR1 is ENHRY and CDR2 is SYGVKD in the germline V gene. The CDR3 extends over 14 amino acids. The CDR3 DNA is TGTGCCATCTCCCTTCTCGGGCCCACCGGGGAGCTGTTTTTT. This gives the protein CAISLLGPTGELFF.

The CDR3 region has the DNA TGTGCCTGGAGTTTAACCGGGACAGGGGGCCTCGACGAGCAGTACTTC. Protein sequence: CAWSLTGTGGLDEQYF. The rearrangement joins TRBV30 to TRBJ2-7, with 12 bases that match TRBD1. The CDR3 sequence is 16 residues long. The germline gives CDR1 GTSNPN, CDR2 SVGIG (reference sequence). The ends lost 2 bases at V and 5 bases at J; junction bases unmatched: 10.

V is TRBV2 and J is TRBJ2-1, with D unclear. Germline lookup yields CDR1 SNHLY and CDR2 FYNNEI. The CDR3 spans 14 residues. The germline V and J ends were trimmed by 10 bases and 6 bases, with 19 bases remaining between them. The CDR3 region is CATPGSGRRNEQFF. The CDR3 DNA reads TGTGCCACCCCAGGTTCGGGTAGGCGCAATGAGCAGTTCTTC.